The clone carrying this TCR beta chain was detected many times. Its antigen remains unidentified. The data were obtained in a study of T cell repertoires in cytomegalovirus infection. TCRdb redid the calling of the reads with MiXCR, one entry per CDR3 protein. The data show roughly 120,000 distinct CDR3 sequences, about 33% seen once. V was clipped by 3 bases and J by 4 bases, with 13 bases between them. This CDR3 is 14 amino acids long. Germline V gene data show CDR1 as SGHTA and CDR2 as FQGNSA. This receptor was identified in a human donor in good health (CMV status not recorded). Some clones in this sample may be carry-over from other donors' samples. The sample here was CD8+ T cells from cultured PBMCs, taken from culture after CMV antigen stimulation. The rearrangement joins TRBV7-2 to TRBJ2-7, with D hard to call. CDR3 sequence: CASSFRGYGYEQYF. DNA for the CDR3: TGTGCCAGCAGCTTCCGTGGGTATGGGTACGAGCAGTACTTC.